This TCR beta chain was recovered during a study of T cell repertoires in cytomegalovirus infection. Study context: Alongside well-studied HLA-B-restricted CMV epitopes, recently identified HLA-C-restricted CMV epitopes were also used.

This CDR3 spans 14 amino acids. The germline V gene encodes CDR1 MDHEN and CDR2 SYDVKM. Trimming took 1 base from V and 2 from J, leaving 7 bases between them. TCRdb called the reads again in MiXCR, with one record for every CDR3 protein. The table shows 650,000 to 900,000 distinct CDR3 sequences, with approximately 29% occurring only once. Study-wide points: Within the response measured ex vivo, HLA-C-restricted CMV-specific TCR beta clonotypes were dominant.

Of note for this clonotype: Its antigen is not identified.

The chain is built from TRBV28 and TRBJ2-3; D is unresolved. This receptor was identified in a human donor in good health (CMV status not recorded). Some clones in this sample may be carry-over from other donors' samples. Material: cultured CD8+ T cells from PBMCs, obtained from culture after CMV antigen stimulation. The CDR3 DNA reads as TGTGCCAGCAGTTTATTAAGGGACACAGATACGCAGTATTTT. As protein: CASSLLRDTDTQYF.